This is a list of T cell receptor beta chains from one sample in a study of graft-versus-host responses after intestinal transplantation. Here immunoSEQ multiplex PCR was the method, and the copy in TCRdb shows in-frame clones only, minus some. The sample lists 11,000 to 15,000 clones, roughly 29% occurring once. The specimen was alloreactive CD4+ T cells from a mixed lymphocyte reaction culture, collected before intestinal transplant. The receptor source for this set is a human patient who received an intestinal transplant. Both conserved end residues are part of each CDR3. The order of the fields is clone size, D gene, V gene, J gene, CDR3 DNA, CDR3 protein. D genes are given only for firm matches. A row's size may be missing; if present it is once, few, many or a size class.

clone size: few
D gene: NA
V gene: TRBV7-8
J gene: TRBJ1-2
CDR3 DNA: TGTGCCAGCAGCTTGGGGGGCGTCTATGGCTACACCTTC
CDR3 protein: CASSLGGVYGYTF

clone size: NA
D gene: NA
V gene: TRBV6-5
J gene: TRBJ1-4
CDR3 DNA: TGTGCCAGTGGTCTGGATGAAAAACTGTTTTTT
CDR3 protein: CASGLDEKLFF

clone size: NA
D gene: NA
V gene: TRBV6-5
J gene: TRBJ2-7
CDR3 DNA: TGTGCCAGCGACCGCGGGACTTTCTACGAGCAGTACTTC
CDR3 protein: CASDRGTFYEQYF

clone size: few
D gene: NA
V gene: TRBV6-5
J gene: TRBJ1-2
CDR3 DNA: TGTGCCAGCAGCCGAGGCTACCAGGGCGGCTACACCTTC
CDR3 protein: CASSRGYQGGYTF

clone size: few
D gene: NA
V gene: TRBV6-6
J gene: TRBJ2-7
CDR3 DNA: TGTGCCAGCAGTTACTCGCACAGAACAGAGCAGTACTTC
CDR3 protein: CASSYSHRTEQYF

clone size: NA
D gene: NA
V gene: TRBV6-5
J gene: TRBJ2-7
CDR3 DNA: TGTGCCAGCAGGCCAAGACTTTACTCCTACGAGCAGTACTTC
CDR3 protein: CASRPRLYSYEQYF

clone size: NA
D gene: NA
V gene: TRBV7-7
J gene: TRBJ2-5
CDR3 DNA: TGTGCCAGCAGCTCCCGCTTAAGTGGGACTCAAGAGACCCAGTACTTC
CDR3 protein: CASSSRLSGTQETQYF

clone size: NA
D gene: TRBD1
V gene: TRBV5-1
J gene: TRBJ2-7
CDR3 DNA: TGCGCCAGCAGCCTGGGACAGGGGGTGGCCTACGAGCAGTACTTC
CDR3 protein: CASSLGQGVAYEQYF

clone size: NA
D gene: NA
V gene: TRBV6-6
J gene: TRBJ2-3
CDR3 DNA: TGTGCCAGCAGCCGGGGAGATACGCAGTATTTT
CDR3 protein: CASSRGDTQYF

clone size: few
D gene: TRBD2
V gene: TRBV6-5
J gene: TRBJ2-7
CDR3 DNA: TGTGCCAGCACGCGACGGGAGGTCTACGAGCAGTACTTC
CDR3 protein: CASTRREVYEQYF

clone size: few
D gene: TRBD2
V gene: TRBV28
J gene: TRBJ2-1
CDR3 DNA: TGTGCCAGCAGTACCCTGACTAGCGGGAGGTTCTTGGACAATGAGCAGTTCTTC
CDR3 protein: CASSTLTSGRFLDNEQFF

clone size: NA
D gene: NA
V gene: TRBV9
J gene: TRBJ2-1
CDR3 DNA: TGTGCCAGCAGCCCCCCCGACTCCTACAATGAGCAGTTCTTC
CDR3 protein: CASSPPDSYNEQFF

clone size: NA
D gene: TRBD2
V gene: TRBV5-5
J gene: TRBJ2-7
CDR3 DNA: TGTGCCAGCAGCTTGGCGGTGCGGGAGGGCCTCCACGAGCAGTACTTC
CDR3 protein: CASSLAVREGLHEQYF

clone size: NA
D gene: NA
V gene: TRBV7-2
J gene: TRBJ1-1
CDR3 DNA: TGTGCCAGCAGCTTAGGGTGGGGGAGGAACACTGAAGCTTTCTTT
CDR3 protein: CASSLGWGRNTEAFF

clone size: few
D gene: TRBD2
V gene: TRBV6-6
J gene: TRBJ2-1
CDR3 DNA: TGTGCCAGCAGTTACGCGGGAGCATTCGATGAGCAGTTCTTC
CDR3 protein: CASSYAGAFDEQFF

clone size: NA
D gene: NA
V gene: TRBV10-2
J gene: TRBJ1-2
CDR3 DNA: TGCGCCAGCGGGAGACAGGAGGGGAACTATGGCTACACCTTC
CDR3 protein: CASGRQEGNYGYTF

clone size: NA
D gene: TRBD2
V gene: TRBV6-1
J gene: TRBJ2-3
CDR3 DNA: TGTGCCAGCAGTGAAAGCGGGATAATGGCAGATACGCAGTATTTT
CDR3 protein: CASSESGIMADTQYF

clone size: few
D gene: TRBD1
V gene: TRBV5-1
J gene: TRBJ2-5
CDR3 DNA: TGCGCCAGCAGCTTGGTTAGACAGGGGGGGAGACAAGAGACCCAGTACTTC
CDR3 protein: CASSLVRQGGRQETQYF